The sample holds a few counts of the clone carrying this T cell receptor beta chain. These data originate in a study of blood T cell repertoires in COVID-19. Study details: Sites in the United States, Italy and Spain provided acute and convalescent COVID-19 samples.

Sequencing used immunoSEQ multiplex PCR; TCRdb keeps in-frame clones, though not all of them. The sample records some 65,000 clones, 79% being singletons. Germline CDR1 and CDR2: SGHRS and YFSETQ. This CDR3 contains 14 residues. After removal of 3 bases from V and 4 bases from J, the junction contained 6 bases not matched to a gene. The rearrangement links TRBV5-1 to TRBJ1-1; TRBD1 matches 7 bases. This receptor was obtained from a woman in her 70s with acute or convalescent COVID-19. Sequenced material: peripheral blood. CDR3 bases: TGCGCCAGCAGCTCGGGAGACAGGGCCACTGAAGCTTTCTTT. Residues: CASSSGDRATEAFF.